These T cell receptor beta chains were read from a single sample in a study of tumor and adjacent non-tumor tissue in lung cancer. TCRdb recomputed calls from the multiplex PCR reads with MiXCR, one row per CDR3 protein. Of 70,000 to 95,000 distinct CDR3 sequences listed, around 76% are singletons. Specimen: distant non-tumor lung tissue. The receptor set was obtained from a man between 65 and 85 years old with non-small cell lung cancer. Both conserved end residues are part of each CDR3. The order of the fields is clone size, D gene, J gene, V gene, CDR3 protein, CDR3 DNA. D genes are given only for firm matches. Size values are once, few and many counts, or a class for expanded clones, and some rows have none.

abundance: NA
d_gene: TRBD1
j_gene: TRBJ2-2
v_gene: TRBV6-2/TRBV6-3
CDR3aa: CACKNWDRGTGELFF
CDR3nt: TGTGCCTGCAAGAACTGGGACAGGGGGACCGGGGAGCTGTTTTTT

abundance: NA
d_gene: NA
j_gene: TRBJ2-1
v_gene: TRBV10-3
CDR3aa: CAIMSSRINEQFF
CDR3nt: TGTGCTATCATGTCTAGCCGCATCAATGAGCAGTTCTTC

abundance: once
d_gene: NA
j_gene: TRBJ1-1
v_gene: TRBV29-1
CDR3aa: CSAQTYSGLSRSFF
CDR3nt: TGCAGCGCGCAAACATATAGTGGACTTAGTCGGTCTTTCTTT

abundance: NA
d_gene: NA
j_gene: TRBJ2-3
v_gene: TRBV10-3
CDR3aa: CAIKKIDTQYF
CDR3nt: TGTGCCATCAAGAAAATAGATACGCAGTATTTT

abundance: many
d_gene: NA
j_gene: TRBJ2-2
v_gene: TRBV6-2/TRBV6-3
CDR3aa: CASTGLRNTGELFF
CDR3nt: TGTGCCAGCACTGGACTCCGGAACACCGGGGAGCTGTTTTTT

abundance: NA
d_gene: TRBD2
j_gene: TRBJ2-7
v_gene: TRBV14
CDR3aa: CASSQDRVLAGGNEQYF
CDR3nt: TGTGCCAGCAGCCAAGATAGAGTACTAGCGGGGGGCAACGAGCAGTACTTC

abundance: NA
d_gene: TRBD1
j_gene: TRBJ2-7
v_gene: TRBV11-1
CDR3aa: CASISSGTGTYEQYF
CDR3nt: TGTGCCAGCATCTCCTCCGGGACAGGAACCTACGAGCAGTATTTC

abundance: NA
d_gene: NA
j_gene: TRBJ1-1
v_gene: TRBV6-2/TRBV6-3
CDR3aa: CASRPSVGERREAFF
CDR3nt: TGTGCCAGCCGACCTTCTGTGGGAGAAAGAAGAGAGGCTTTCTTT

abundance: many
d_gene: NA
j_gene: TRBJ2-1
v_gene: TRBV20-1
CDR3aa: CSASAGQNSNEQFF
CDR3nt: TGCAGTGCTAGTGCGGGCCAGAATAGCAATGAGCAGTTCTTC

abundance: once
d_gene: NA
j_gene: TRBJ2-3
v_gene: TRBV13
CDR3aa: CASMGGGTDTQYF
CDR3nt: TGTGCCAGCATGGGCGGAGGCACAGATACGCAGTATTTT

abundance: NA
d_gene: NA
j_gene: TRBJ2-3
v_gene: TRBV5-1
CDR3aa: CASSLGMGTDTQYF
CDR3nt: TGCGCCAGCAGCTTGGGAATGGGAACTGATACGCAGTATTTT

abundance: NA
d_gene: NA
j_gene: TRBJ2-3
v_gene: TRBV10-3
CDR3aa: CATGRGSVSGNQPQYF
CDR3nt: TGTGCCACCGGAAGAGGGAGCGTCTCTGGCAATCAGCCCCAGTATTTT

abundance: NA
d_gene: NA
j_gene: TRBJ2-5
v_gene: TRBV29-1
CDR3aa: CSAKPYLRTCQETQYF
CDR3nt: TGCAGTGCCAAGCCCTACCTCCGGACATGTCAAGAGACCCAGTACTTC

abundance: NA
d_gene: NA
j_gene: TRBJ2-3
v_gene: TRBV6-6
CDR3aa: CASSPHSYTDTQYF
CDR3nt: TGTGCCAGTAGCCCTCATTCGTACACAGATACGCAGTATTTT

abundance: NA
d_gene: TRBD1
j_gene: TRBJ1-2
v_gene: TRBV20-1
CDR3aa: CSAKTGDSSGFTF
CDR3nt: TGCAGTGCTAAGACAGGGGACAGTTCTGGCTTCACCTTC

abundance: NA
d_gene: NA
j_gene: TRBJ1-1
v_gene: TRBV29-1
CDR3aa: CSNVMGNTEAFF
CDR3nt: TGTAGCAATGTTATGGGGAACACTGAAGCTTTCTTC

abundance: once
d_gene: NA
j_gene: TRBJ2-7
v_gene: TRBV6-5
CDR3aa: CARSHTDSYEQYF
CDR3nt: TGTGCCAGGAGTCACACAGACTCCTACGAGCAGTACTTC

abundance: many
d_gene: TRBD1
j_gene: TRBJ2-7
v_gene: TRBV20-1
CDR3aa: CSAIVPGGTGSYEQYF
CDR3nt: TGCAGTGCTATTGTTCCCGGCGGGACAGGGTCCTACGAGCAGTACTTC

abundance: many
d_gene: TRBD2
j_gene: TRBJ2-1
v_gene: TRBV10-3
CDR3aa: CAISLTSGYNEQFF
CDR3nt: TGTGCCATCAGTCTGACTAGCGGTTACAATGAGCAGTTCTTC

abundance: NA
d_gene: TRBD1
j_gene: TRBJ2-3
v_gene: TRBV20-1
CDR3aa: CSVAGQGAPDTQYF
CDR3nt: TGCAGTGTCGCGGGACAGGGGGCTCCAGATACGCAGTATTTT

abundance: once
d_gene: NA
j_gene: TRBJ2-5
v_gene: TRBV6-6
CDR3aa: CASSLGREAETQYF
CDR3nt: TGTGCCAGCAGTTTAGGCAGGGAGGCGGAAACCCAGTACTTC

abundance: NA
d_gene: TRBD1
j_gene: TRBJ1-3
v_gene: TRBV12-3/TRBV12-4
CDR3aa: CACSHPGTGIGSGKKIYF
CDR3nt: TGTGCCTGCAGTCATCCCGGGACAGGGATCGGCTCTGGAAAAAAAATATATTTT

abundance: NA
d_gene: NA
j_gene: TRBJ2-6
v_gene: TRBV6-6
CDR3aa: CVSSSGTGFSGGANVPTF
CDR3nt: TGTGTCAGCAGCTCCGGCACAGGGTTTTCTGGTGGGGCCAACGTCCCGACTTTC

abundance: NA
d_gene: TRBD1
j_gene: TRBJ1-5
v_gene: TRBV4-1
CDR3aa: CASSPDREVQPQDF
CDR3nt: TGCGCCAGTAGCCCCGACAGGGAGGTTCAGCCCCAGGATTTT

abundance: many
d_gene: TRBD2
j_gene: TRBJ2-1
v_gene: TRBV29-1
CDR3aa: CSVDGLAVSMNEQFF
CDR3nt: TGCAGCGTTGACGGACTAGCGGTTAGTATGAATGAGCAGTTCTTC

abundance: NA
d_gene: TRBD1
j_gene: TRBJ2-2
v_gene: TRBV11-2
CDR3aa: CASSLFVGTGELYF
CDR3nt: TGTGCCAGCAGCTTATTTGTGGGGACAGGGGAGCTGTATTTT

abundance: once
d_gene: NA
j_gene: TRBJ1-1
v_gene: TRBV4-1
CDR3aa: CARSQGGRAETFF
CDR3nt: TGCGCCAGGAGCCAAGGTGGACGGGCTGAAACTTTCTTT

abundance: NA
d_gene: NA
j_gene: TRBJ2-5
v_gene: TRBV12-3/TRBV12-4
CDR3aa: CASSGLGGVVETQYF
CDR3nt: TGTGCCAGCAGCGGGCTAGGGGGGGTGGTGGAGACCCAGTATTTC

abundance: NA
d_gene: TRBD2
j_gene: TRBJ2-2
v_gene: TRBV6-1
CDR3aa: CASSRLAGVTGELFF
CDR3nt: TGTGCCAGCAGTCGACTCGCGGGAGTCACAGGGGAGCTGTTTTTT

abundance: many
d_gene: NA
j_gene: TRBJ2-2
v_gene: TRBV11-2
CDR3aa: CASSLDLVKTGELFF
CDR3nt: TGTGCCAGCAGCTTAGATTTGGTAAAGACCGGGGAGCTGTTTTTT

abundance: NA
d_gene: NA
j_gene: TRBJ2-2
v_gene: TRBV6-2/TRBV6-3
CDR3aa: CTSSSLGTRFYSRLFF
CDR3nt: TGTACCAGCAGCTCCCTAGGGACAAGATTCTATTCGCGGCTGTTTTTT

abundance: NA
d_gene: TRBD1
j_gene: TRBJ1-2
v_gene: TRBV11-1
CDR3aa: CASSTGQGHGYTF
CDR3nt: TGTGCCAGCAGCACAGGACAGGGCCATGGCTACACCTTC

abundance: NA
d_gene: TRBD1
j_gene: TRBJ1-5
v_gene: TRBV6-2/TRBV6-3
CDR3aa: CANTYDRASMGQSQHF
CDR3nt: TGTGCCAACACGTATGACAGGGCTTCGATGGGTCAGTCCCAGCATTTT

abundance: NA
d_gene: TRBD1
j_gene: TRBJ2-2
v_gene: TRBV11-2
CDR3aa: CVISLVGTGVAGEPLF
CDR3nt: TGTGTCATCAGCTTAGTGGGCACAGGGGTTGCCGGGGAGCCGTTATTT

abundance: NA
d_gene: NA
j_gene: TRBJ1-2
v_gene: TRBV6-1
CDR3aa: CAISTRGGGYYGYTF
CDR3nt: TGTGCCATCAGCACCAGAGGGGGGGGTTACTATGGCTACACCTTC

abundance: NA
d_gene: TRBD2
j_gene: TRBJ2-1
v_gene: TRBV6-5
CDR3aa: CASSSFGTSSFYEQFF
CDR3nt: TGTGCCAGCAGTAGTTTCGGGACTAGTTCCTTCTACGAGCAGTTCTTC

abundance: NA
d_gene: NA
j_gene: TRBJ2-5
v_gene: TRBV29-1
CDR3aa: CGAKPYFQTSQETQYF
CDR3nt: TGTGGCGCCAAGCCCTACTTTCAGACAAGTCAAGAGACCCAGTACTTC

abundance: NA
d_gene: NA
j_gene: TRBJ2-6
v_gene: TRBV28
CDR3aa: CVSSSEGSGANVLTF
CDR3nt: TGTGTCAGCAGTTCAGAGGGTTCTGGGGCCAATGTCCTGACTTTC